This T cell receptor (beta chain) is from a study of shared clonotypes between healthy human individuals. Concerning this clone itself: The sample carries other DNA sequences with the same CDR3.

Germline V lookup: CDR1 MNHEY, CDR2 SVGAGI. The V and J ends lost 0 bases and 4 bases respectively, with 13 bases between them. The CDR3 runs 15 residues. The data were produced by immunoSEQ multiplex PCR, yet TCRdb's version contains in-frame clones alone and is incomplete. In the table there are around 100,000 clones, roughly two thirds of which are singletons. The specimen sequenced was memory CD8+ T cells sorted from blood. Subset here: CD45RO+ cells pooled with CCR7-negative TemRA cells. The source of this sequence is a young man in good health. The chain couples TRBV6-5 to TRBJ2-7; D gene ambiguous. CDR3 loop: CASSYSTSGGYEQYF. The CDR3 bases are TGTGCCAGCAGTTACTCGACATCAGGTGGATACGAGCAGTACTTC.